The 25 T cell receptor beta chains below were found in one sample sequenced in a study of T cells in Graves' hyperthyroidism and ophthalmopathy (dated by TCRdb to about 2019). The method behind the library was multiplex PCR. TCRdb records Illumina HiSeq 2000 as the sequencer. Amplification of TCR beta CDR3 regions was carried out from RNA transcripts. A first-round RT-PCR of the TCR CDR3 used the HTBI primer set with the Qiagen OneStep RT-PCR kit. Clones were called with MiXCR by TCRdb after fastp trimmed the public reads at Q25, and only in-frame beta chains were retained. Entries that share a CDR3 protein sequence are merged under the most common genes and DNA. The sample table lists fewer than 700,000 distinct CDR3 sequences, 15% to 20% of them with a count of one. The ten largest clones capture 3% to 4.5% of the sample. Sequencing input: blood. The receptor source for this set is a woman younger than 45 with Graves' hyperthyroidism.

This chain joins TRBV20-1 and TRBJ1-6; 10 nucleotides agree with TRBD1. The CDR3 covers 14 residues. Germline V lookup: CDR1 DFQATT, CDR2 SNEGSKA (reference sequence). Here the CDR3 reads CGVPRGTGDSPLHF. The CDR3 DNA follows: TGCGGAGTACCCCGAGGGACAGGGGATTCACCCCTCCACTTT.

Turning to this clonotype: One base away lies a much larger clone, so this may be a sequencing read error. This sequence joins TRBV28 and TRBJ1-5; maybe TRBD1 (6 bases). This CDR3 is 15 amino acids long. CDR1 MDHEN and CDR2 SYDVKM come from the germline V gene. CDR3 region: CASSQGGGSNEPQHF. The CDR3 bases are TGTGCCAGCAGTCAAGGGGGGGGGAGCAATGAGCCCCAGCATTTT.

This clonotype occurred a few times. The CDR3 region is CASSLFLEGNEQFF. CDR3 DNA: TGTGCCAGCAGTCTTTTCTTGGAGGGCAATGAGCAGTTCTTC. V gene TRBV27 combines with J gene TRBJ2-1, with D tentatively TRBD2 (6 bases). Trimming shortened V by 5 bases and J by 6 bases, and 14 bases separated the two germline ends. Germline CDR1 and CDR2: MNHEY and SMNVEV (reference sequence). The length of the CDR3 is 14 residues.

The chain uses TRBV5-1 and TRBJ2-7; D may be TRBD1 (5 bases). Germline V lookup: CDR1 SGHRS, CDR2 YFSETQ. V lost 5 bases to trimming and J lost 2 bases, with 11 bases between them. The CDR3 sequence is 13 residues long. The CDR3 loop reads CASSQQVTYEQYF. The DNA of the CDR3 is TGCGCCAGCAGTCAACAGGTCACCTACGAGCAGTACTTC.

This clonotype showed up just a few times. The chain combines TRBV29-1 with TRBJ2-7, with TRBD1 matching over 9 bases. The junction had 10 bases not matched to a gene; V was cut back by 4 bases and J by 0 bases. In germline, CDR1 is SQVTM, CDR2 ANQGSEA. This CDR3 region has 16 residues. The CDR3 nucleotides are TGCAGCGTTGTCGACAGGGGGAAATACAACTCCTACGAGCAGTACTTC. This gives the protein CSVVDRGKYNSYEQYF.

This clonotype was observed many times. In DNA, the CDR3 is TGTGCCAGCAGCCCGACTAGCGGGAGTGGGGCCAACGTCCTGACTTTC. Amino acids: CASSPTSGSGANVLTF. The chain uses TRBV4-2 and TRBJ2-6; 12 positions match TRBD2. The germline V gene has CDR1 LGHNA and CDR2 YNFKEQ. Trimming removed 4 bases from V and 3 bases from J; junction bases left unmatched: 1. This CDR3 contains 16 residues.

This clonotype has ten or more counts. V and J are TRBV2 and TRBJ2-1, with D unresolved. V shed 6 bases and J shed 5 bases, with 14 bases lying between them. Germline V CDR1 and CDR2: SNHLY, FYNNEI. This CDR3 is 14 amino acids long. In DNA, the CDR3 is TGTGCCAGCAGCCGTTACGCCACTAACAATGAGCAGTTCTTC. Its translation: CASSRYATNNEQFF.

This clonotype was recorded a few times. The V gene is TRBV4-2, the J gene TRBJ1-1, with D perhaps matching TRBD1 (6 bases). Germline CDR1 LGHNA, CDR2 YNFKEQ. This CDR3 contains 15 residues. V was shortened by 4 bases and J by 1 base, with 13 bases between the two germline ends. CDR3 in amino acids: CASSREGVRNTEAFF. CDR3 nucleotides: TGTGCCAGCAGCCGAGAGGGGGTCCGGAACACTGAAGCTTTCTTT.

This clonotype was seen ten or more times. The V call is TRBV28, the J call TRBJ1-1; D is perhaps TRBD1 (5 bases). The CDR3 is 13 residues long. Trimming took 7 bases from V and 1 from J, leaving 10 bases between them. Per germline, CDR1 MDHEN and CDR2 SYDVKM. CDR3 amino acids: CASILTGNTEAFF. CDR3 DNA: TGTGCCAGCATTCTAACAGGGAACACTGAAGCTTTCTTT.

This clonotype has at least ten counts. J is TRBJ2-3 and V is TRBV5-5; 7 nucleotides match TRBD1. In germline, CDR1 is SGHKS, CDR2 YYEKEE (reference sequence). The CDR3 spans 15 residues. The V segment lost 0 bases and the J segment 4 bases; nucleotides outside the gene matches: 5. This CDR3 reads CASSLAPGGPDTQYF. CDR3 nucleotides: TGTGCCAGCAGCTTGGCGCCAGGGGGACCAGATACGCAGTATTTT.

The chain employs TRBV29-1 and TRBJ2-7, with 16 bases that match TRBD2. This CDR3 is built from 17 residues. V lost 1 base to trimming and J lost 5 bases; unmatched junction nucleotides: 8. Germline CDR1 reads SQVTM; CDR2 reads ANQGSEA. The DNA of the CDR3 is TGCAGCGTTGAAGTTTGGGGACTAGCGGGAGGGAGCCACGAGCAGTACTTC. This translates into CSVEVWGLAGGSHEQYF.

This clonotype was picked up many times. The genes are TRBV6-1 and TRBJ1-5, with D hard to call. V shed 5 bases and J shed 6 bases, with 11 bases lying between them. Germline V CDR1 and CDR2: MNHNS, SASEGT. This CDR3 contains 13 residues. The CDR3 coding sequence is TGTGCCAGCAGTTCCCGAGAGAGTCAGCCCCAGCATTTT. It codes for CASSSRESQPQHF.

In this sample, this clonotype turned up many times. J is TRBJ2-3 and V is TRBV2; 10 nucleotides line up with TRBD1. The CDR3 consists of 14 residues. In germline, CDR1 is SNHLY, CDR2 FYNNEI. The trim removed 6 bases at V and 6 bases at J, leaving 6 bases unmatched. The CDR3 loop reads CASRSGTGDDTQYF. In nucleotides, the CDR3 is TGTGCCAGCAGATCCGGGACAGGGGATGATACGCAGTATTTT. The whole variable domain, remainder taken from reference TRBV2 and TRBJ2-3, is EPEVTQTPSHQVTQMGQEVILRCVPISNHLYFYWYRQILGQKVEFLVSFYNNEISEKSEIFDDQFSVERPDGSNFTLKIRSTKLEDSAMYFCASRSGTGDDTQYFGPGTRLTVL.

This clonotype appeared many times. This rearrangement joins TRBV12-3 or TRBV12-4 to TRBJ1-1, with 8 bases fitting TRBD1. The CDR3 spans 12 residues. Losses at the gene ends were 5 bases for V and 7 bases for J; bases not matched to a gene: 3. CDR3 sequence reads: CASSLDRGEAFF. CDR3 in DNA: TGTGCCAGCAGTCTCGACAGGGGTGAAGCTTTCTTT.

This clonotype has a handful of counts. This rearrangement joins TRBV13 to TRBJ2-7; D could derive from TRBD1 or TRBD2 (6 bases each). The CDR3 runs to 13 residues. CDR1 and CDR2 (germline): PRHDT, FYEKMQ (reference sequence). With 0 bases removed from V and 6 bases from J, the gap between germline ends came to 9 bases. The CDR3 nucleotides read TGTGCCAGCAGCTTAGGCCGGGGGCCCGAGCAGTACTTC. Its protein product is CASSLGRGPEQYF. The full variable domain, its missing parts supplied by reference TRBV13 and TRBJ2-7, is AAGVIQSPRHLIKEKRETATLKCYPIPRHDTVYWYQQGPGQDPQFLISFYEKMQSDKGSIPDRFSAQQFSDYHSELNMSSLELGDSALYFCASSLGRGPEQYFGPGTRLTVT.

This clonotype was seen ten or more times. This chain connects TRBV28 to TRBJ2-7; 8 bases match TRBD2. The J segment lost 7 bases and the V segment lost 5 bases, leaving 13 bases of the junction unmatched. CDR1 MDHEN and CDR2 SYDVKM come from the germline V gene. The CDR3 sequence is 15 residues long. CDR3 in amino acids: CASSQKRGGLREQYF. CDR3 nucleotides: TGTGCCAGCAGTCAAAAACGGGGGGGTCTCAGGGAGCAGTACTTC.

The chain carries TRBV7-2 and TRBJ2-5; D unclear. Germline CDR1 and CDR2: SGHTA and FQGNSA. The germline V and J ends were trimmed by 6 bases and 3 bases, with 14 bases remaining between them. This CDR3 contains 14 residues. This CDR3 is CASSLSYGKETQYF. Written as DNA, the CDR3 is TGTGCCAGCAGTTTAAGCTACGGCAAAGAGACCCAGTACTTC.

This clonotype showed up many times. The chain links TRBV6-2 or TRBV6-3 to TRBJ2-5; 11 bases map to TRBD1. The CDR3 consists of 14 residues. Losses at the gene ends were 6 bases for V and 4 bases for J; bases not matched to a gene: 4. The V gene's germline CDR1 is MNHEY and CDR2 SVGEGT. The DNA for the CDR3 is TGTGCCAGCAGGACGGACAGGGGGCGAGAGACCCAGTACTTC. This translates into CASRTDRGRETQYF.

This clonotype was counted at least ten times. The V and J genes are TRBV2 and TRBJ2-3, with 9 bases that match TRBD1. The length of the CDR3 is 16 residues. The J segment lost 4 bases and the V segment lost 3 bases, leaving 8 bases of the junction unmatched. Per the germline V gene, CDR1 is SNHLY and CDR2 is FYNNEI. The CDR3 region is CASSEEQGAVADTQYF. In DNA, the CDR3 is TGTGCCAGCAGTGAGGAACAGGGGGCTGTCGCAGATACGCAGTATTTT.

This clonotype was seen many times. This chain links TRBV28 with TRBJ1-1; D is undetermined. The length of the CDR3 is 12 residues. CDR1 is MDHEN, CDR2 SYDVKM, per germline. Deletions cut 7 bases from V and 5 bases from J, with 11 bases between. The CDR3 region has the DNA TGTGCCAGCACGGTAGGATGGACTGAAGCTTTCTTT. Translated: CASTVGWTEAFF. The full variable domain, with the rest looked up from reference TRBV28 and TRBJ1-1, is DVKVTQSSRYLVKRTGEKVFLECVQDMDHENMFWYRQDPGLGLRLIYFSYDVKMKEKGDIPEGYSVSREKKERFSLILESASTNQTSMYLCASTVGWTEAFFGQGTRLTVV.

This clonotype was observed a handful of times. The chain links TRBV5-6 to TRBJ1-4; possible D gene TRBD1, 6 bases. The ends were cut back, 4 bases at V and 6 bases at J, with 7 bases in the middle. Germline V gene data show CDR1 as SGHDT and CDR2 as YYEEEE. This CDR3 is 12 amino acids long. CDR3 sequence reads: CASSTGYEKLFF. The CDR3 coding sequence is TGTGCCAGCAGCACAGGGTATGAAAAACTGTTTTTT.

The CDR3 coding sequence is TGCAGCGCCGCCGGGACAGGGGACGAGCAGTACTTC. Its protein product is CSAAGTGDEQYF. The chain combines TRBV29-1 with TRBJ2-7; TRBD1 matches 10 bases. The germline V gene has CDR1 SQVTM and CDR2 ANQGSEA. The CDR3 consists of 12 residues. The junction had 5 bases not matched to a gene; V was cut back by 7 bases and J by 5 bases.

This clonotype was observed at least ten times. This chain uses TRBV3-1 with TRBJ2-3, with a possible D match to TRBD2 (5 bases). The CDR3 consists of 16 residues. Per the germline V gene, CDR1 is LGHDT and CDR2 is YNNKEL (reference sequence). V shed 0 bases and J shed 2 bases, with 12 bases lying between them. CDR3 residues: CASSQEVQRSTDTQYF. CDR3 nucleotides: TGTGCCAGCAGCCAAGAAGTACAGCGGTCCACAGATACGCAGTATTTT.

This clonotype occurred a few times. The chain couples TRBV20-1 to TRBJ2-2, with TRBD1 matching over 10 bases. The junction had 12 bases not matched to a gene; V was cut back by 3 bases and J by 5 bases. There are 17 residues in the CDR3. Germline V gene sequence: CDR1 DFQATT, CDR2 SNEGSKA (reference sequence). The chain's CDR3 is CSASALRTGGRTGELFF. CDR3 DNA: TGCAGTGCTAGCGCCCTACGGACAGGGGGAAGGACCGGGGAGCTGTTTTTT.

The rearrangement links TRBV5-5 to TRBJ2-3, with TRBD1 as a possible D gene (6 bases). V was trimmed by 4 bases and J by 1 base, leaving 13 bases between them. CDR3 length: 15 residues. Germline V gene data show CDR1 as SGHKS and CDR2 as YYEKEE (reference sequence). CDR3 bases: TGTGCCAGCAGCCCAGTCCCAGGGGGCACAGATACGCAGTATTTT. It codes for CASSPVPGGTDTQYF.